What follows are 2 T cell receptor beta chains derived from one specimen sequenced in a study of shared clonotypes between healthy human individuals. Repertoires were generated with immunoSEQ multiplex PCR, while TCRdb's copy carries only in-frame clones and drops some. This table has some 700,000 clones, about 90% appearing once. Sequencing was performed on memory CD8+ T cells from PBMCs. Subset meaning: CD45RO+ cells pooled with CCR7-negative TemRA cells. Receptors originate from a man between 18 and 35 years old in good health. Some clones in this sample may be carry-over from other donors' samples.

V is TRBV28 and J is TRBJ2-3; D not certain. This CDR3 spans 16 amino acids. CDR1 MDHEN and CDR2 SYDVKM come from the germline V gene. V lost 4 bases and J 7 bases, leaving 21 bases between the germline ends. CDR3 sequence: CASSSGDNSRRNTQYF. CDR3 nucleotide sequence: TGTGCCAGCAGTTCAGGAGACAACTCTAGGCGGAATACGCAGTATTTT. The whole variable domain, filled in from reference TRBV28 and TRBJ2-3, reads DVKVTQSSRYLVKRTGEKVFLECVQDMDHENMFWYRQDPGLGLRLIYFSYDVKMKEKGDIPEGYSVSREKKERFSLILESASTNQTSMYLCASSSGDNSRRNTQYFGPGTRLTVL.

The rearrangement joins TRBV4-1 to TRBJ2-2; the match to TRBD1 covers 9 bases. The ends lost 3 bases at V and 6 bases at J; junction bases unmatched: 2. This CDR3 is built from 14 residues. Germline CDR1 MGHRA, CDR2 YSYEKL. The chain's CDR3 is CASSQWTGAGELFF. In nucleotides, the CDR3 is TGCGCCAGCAGCCAGTGGACAGGGGCCGGGGAGCTGTTTTTT.